These 18 T cell receptor beta chains originate from one sample sequenced in a study of T cells in Graves' hyperthyroidism and ophthalmopathy. There were TCR beta CDR3 regions amplified from RNA transcripts. The HTBI primer set served for first-round RT-PCR of the TCR CDR3. TCRdb analysed the multiplex PCR reads with MiXCR anew, one entry per CDR3 protein. The sample carries some 500,000 distinct CDR3 sequences, 24% recorded once. Material: blood. The receptor set was obtained from a woman aged 30 to 39 with Graves' ophthalmopathy.

This clonotype was recorded a few times. The CDR3 is CASSQQTGGVGTEAFF. The CDR3 nucleotides read TGTGCCAGCAGCCAGCAGACAGGGGGAGTTGGGACTGAAGCTTTCTTT. The genes are TRBV3-1 and TRBJ1-1; 9 bases align to TRBD1. Germline V gives CDR1 LGHDT, CDR2 YNNKEL (reference sequence). V was pared by 3 bases and J by 5 bases, with 10 bases of the junction left unmatched. The CDR3 contains 16 residues.

This clonotype was seen repeatedly, ten times or more. The J gene is TRBJ1-1, the V gene TRBV12-3 or TRBV12-4; no clear D. The V gene lost 7 bases and the J gene lost 4 bases, with 28 bases spanning the gap. The CDR3 has 18 amino acids. CDR3 in amino acids: CASTLHSFMKVRGTEAFF. CDR3 in DNA: TGTGCCAGCACCCTTCACTCCTTTATGAAGGTTCGCGGCACTGAAGCTTTCTTT.

In its sample, this clonotype was seen a few times. V and J are TRBV28 and TRBJ2-7, with 7 bases identical to TRBD1. Germline V gene lookup returns CDR1 MDHEN and CDR2 SYDVKM. The length of the CDR3 is 18 residues. The trim removed 2 bases at V and 4 bases at J, leaving 17 bases unmatched. As DNA, the CDR3 is TGTGCCAGCAGTTTACGAGAGAATAGGGGGCTATTGGGGTACGAGCAGTACTTC. Protein sequence: CASSLRENRGLLGYEQYF.

This clonotype has ten or more counts. V usage is TRBV20-1 and J usage is TRBJ2-5, with no clear D. The CDR3 consists of 11 residues. Germline loops: CDR1 DFQATT, CDR2 SNEGSKA (reference sequence). V lost 2 bases and J lost 5, with 6 bases in between. This CDR3 reads CSARSGETQYF. DNA for the CDR3: TGCAGTGCTAGATCGGGTGAGACCCAGTACTTC.

The rearrangement links TRBV5-5 to TRBJ2-5; a possible D gene is TRBD2 (6 bases). This CDR3 region has 16 residues. Germline CDR1 is SGHKS and CDR2 is YYEKEE (reference sequence). V lost 2 bases to trimming and J lost 5 bases, with 19 bases between them. The CDR3 sequence is CASSFLAGGPGETQYF. The DNA for the CDR3 is TGTGCCAGCAGCTTTTTAGCCGGGGGTCCGGGGGAGACCCAGTACTTC. Variable domain in full (rest from reference TRBV5-5 and TRBJ2-5): DAGVTQSPTHLIKTRGQQVTLRCSPISGHKSVSWYQQVLGQGPQFIFQYYEKEERGRGNFPDRFSARQFPNYSSELNVNALLLGDSALYLCASSFLAGGPGETQYFGPGTRLLVL.

This clonotype was detected ten times or more. J is TRBJ1-1 and V is TRBV12-3 or TRBV12-4; no definite D call. The length of the CDR3 is 12 residues. V lost 1 base and J lost 7, with 7 bases in between. The CDR3, as DNA: TGTGCCAGCAGTTTAGGCAGGATTGAAGCTTTCTTT. Its protein is CASSLGRIEAFF.

V gene TRBV28 combines with J gene TRBJ1-2; perhaps TRBD1 as D (5 bases). V lost 2 bases to trimming and J lost 8 bases, with 18 bases between them. This CDR3 contains 15 residues. Germline CDR1 MDHEN, CDR2 SYDVKM. CDR3 region: CASSLRQGKGRGYTF. In DNA, the CDR3 is TGTGCCAGCAGTTTAAGGCAGGGTAAAGGTCGGGGCTACACCTTC.

This clonotype was recorded a few times. The chain uses TRBV7-9 and TRBJ2-2; 8 bases line up with TRBD1. CDR3 size: 15 residues. V lost 5 bases to trimming and J lost 4 bases; unmatched junction nucleotides: 6. Germline V gene sequence: CDR1 SEHNR, CDR2 FQNEAQ (reference sequence). CDR3 sequence (DNA): TGTGCCAGCAGCGGCAGGGGGCTGTTCACCGGGGAGCTGTTTTTT. Translation gives CASSGRGLFTGELFF.

The chain joins TRBV12-3 or TRBV12-4 to TRBJ2-7, with 7 bases identical to TRBD2. The CDR3 extends over 17 amino acids. V lost 0 bases, J lost 3 bases, and 11 bases stayed unmatched. The CDR3: CASSLARGSSGGYEQYF. The CDR3 region has the DNA TGTGCCAGCAGTTTAGCGCGCGGGTCTAGCGGAGGCTACGAGCAGTACTTC.

There are a few counts of this clonotype. This rearrangement joins TRBV12-3 or TRBV12-4 to TRBJ2-7; D remains ambiguous. The CDR3 length is 13 residues. V shed 6 bases and J shed 6 bases, with 15 bases lying between them. CDR3 in DNA: TGTGCCAGCAGCCCCGGGCGAGTTTTCGAGCAGTACTTC. Amino acids: CASSPGRVFEQYF.

A few counts support this clonotype. This chain links TRBV12-3 or TRBV12-4 with TRBJ2-4; 9 nucleotides align to TRBD1. The J segment lost 4 bases and the V segment lost 5 bases, leaving 3 bases of the junction unmatched. The CDR3 sequence is 14 residues long. This CDR3 reads CASSIGTGKNIQYF. The DNA for the CDR3 is TGTGCCAGCAGTATCGGGACAGGGAAAAACATTCAGTACTTC.

This clonotype was counted only a few times. This chain connects TRBV28 to TRBJ1-2; D remains ambiguous. The V and J ends lost 2 bases and 5 bases respectively, with 15 bases between them. This CDR3 region has 15 residues. Germline V lookup: CDR1 MDHEN, CDR2 SYDVKM. The CDR3 reads CASSLTTGFVYGYTF. The CDR3 DNA follows: TGTGCCAGCAGTTTAACGACCGGATTCGTTTATGGCTACACCTTC.

This sequence joins TRBV12-3 or TRBV12-4 and TRBJ1-2; D is unclear. V was trimmed by 3 bases and J by 6 bases, leaving 11 bases between them. The CDR3 length is 13 residues. The chain's CDR3 is CASSFPGVDGYTF. CDR3 nucleotides: TGTGCCAGCAGTTTTCCCGGGGTGGATGGCTACACCTTC.

The chain carries TRBV7-9 and TRBJ1-2; weak D call: TRBD1 (6 bases). Germline V gene data show CDR1 as SEHNR and CDR2 as FQNEAQ (reference sequence). CDR3 size: 15 residues. V shed 5 bases and J shed 5 bases, with 18 bases lying between them. The CDR3 nucleotides read TGTGCCAGCAGCGACGGCACGACAGGCCTTTATGGCTACACCTTC. This sequence encodes CASSDGTTGLYGYTF.

There are many counts of this clonotype. The rearrangement uses TRBV7-6 and TRBJ2-7; D not certain. Trimming removed 5 bases from V and 3 bases from J, with 11 bases in between. The germline V gene encodes CDR1 SGHVS and CDR2 FNYEAQ. The CDR3 runs to 13 residues. The CDR3 loop reads CASSLDPDYEQYF. The CDR3 DNA follows: TGTGCCAGCAGCCTAGACCCGGACTACGAGCAGTACTTC.

This clonotype was counted many times. This chain links TRBV24-1 with TRBJ2-2; no clear D. Germline lookup yields CDR1 KGHDR and CDR2 SFDVKD. Trimming removed 4 bases from V and 2 bases from J, with 13 bases in between. The CDR3 runs to 16 residues. The CDR3 reads CATSDHQKGNTGELFF. The DNA of the CDR3 is TGTGCCACCAGTGACCACCAGAAAGGAAACACCGGGGAGCTGTTTTTT.

The table lists this clonotype with many counts. This sequence joins TRBV7-2 and TRBJ1-2, with no clear D. Per the germline V gene, CDR1 is SGHTA and CDR2 is FQGNSA. CDR3 length equals 14 residues. With 1 base removed from V and 4 bases from J, the gap between germline ends came to 10 bases. Here the CDR3 reads CASSLGGAIYGYTF. The CDR3 nucleotides are TGTGCCAGCAGCTTAGGGGGAGCCATCTATGGCTACACCTTC.

The chain employs TRBV24-1 and TRBJ2-4; 9 nucleotides align to TRBD1. Looked up from germline, CDR1 is KGHDR and CDR2 is SFDVKD. J gave up 7 bases and V 6 bases, and 6 bases lay outside the gene matches. The CDR3 consists of 14 residues. The CDR3: CATSSGQGRNIQYF. CDR3 DNA: TGTGCCACCAGTTCCGGACAGGGGCGGAACATTCAGTACTTC.